Listed here are 15 T cell receptor beta chains from one sample, sequenced in a study of cytomegalovirus exposure and HLA in healthy donors. The PCR had 60 Vbeta and 13 Jbeta primers. The method was immunoSEQ multiplex PCR; TCRdb's version includes in-frame clones alone and lacks a portion of them. Of about 55,000 clones in the sample, roughly 80% are singletons; the top ten hold around 1.4%. The specimen was PBMCs. All receptors derive from a young man in good health and CMV-seronegative.

V gene TRBV5-6 combines with J gene TRBJ2-1; possibly TRBD1 for D (5 bases). The germline V gene encodes CDR1 SGHDT and CDR2 YYEEEE. The germline V and J ends were trimmed by 0 bases and 2 bases, with 9 bases remaining between them. This CDR3 has 15 residues. CDR3 sequence (DNA): TGTGCCAGCAGCTTGGGAAGGGGCGCCTACAATGAGCAGTTCTTC. It translates to CASSLGRGAYNEQFF.

A note on this clone: One end of the junction varies from germline; a read error may be responsible. The chain couples TRBV25-1 to TRBJ1-2; D not resolved. CDR1 is MGHDK and CDR2 is SYGVNS in the germline V gene. The CDR3 is made up of 12 amino acids. CDR3: CASSELANGHTF. CDR3 DNA: TGTGCCAGCAGTGAACTGGCAAATGGCCACACCTTC.

V gene TRBV7-3 combines with J gene TRBJ1-5; D is possibly TRBD1 (6 bases). The V gene's germline CDR1 is SGHTA and CDR2 FQGTGA. V lost 4 bases, J lost 4 bases, and 8 bases lay in between. This CDR3 has 13 amino acids. The CDR3 loop reads CASSSDRNQPQHF. The CDR3 nucleotides are TGTGCCAGCAGCTCCGACAGGAATCAGCCCCAGCATTTT. The variable domain in full, with the rest retrieved from reference TRBV7-3 and TRBJ1-5, is GAGVSQTPSNKVTEKGKYVELRCDPISGHTALYWYRQSLGQGPEFLIYFQGTGAADDSGLPNDRFFAVRPEGSVSTLKIQRTERGDSAVYLCASSSDRNQPQHFGDGTRLSIL.

The chain joins TRBV18 to TRBJ1-5; D possibly corresponds to TRBD1 (5 bases). V was trimmed by 8 bases and J by 5 bases, leaving 19 bases between them. CDR3 size: 15 residues. The germline gives CDR1 KGHSH, CDR2 LQKENI. CDR3 DNA sequence: TGTGCCAGCAGCGAACGAGCGGGGGGAGATCAGCCCCAGCATTTT. Translated, it gives CASSERAGGDQPQHF.

This clone was counted a few times. Other DNA sequences in the same sample also yield this CDR3. The chain is built from TRBV25-1 and TRBJ2-6; D is perhaps TRBD1 (6 bases). The CDR3 runs 15 residues. Trimming stripped 6 bases from V and 4 bases from J, with 13 bases between. Germline V lookup: CDR1 MGHDK, CDR2 SYGVNS. Written as DNA, the CDR3 is TGTGCCAGCAGCAAACAGGGTTCCGGGGCCAACGTCCTGACTTTC. This sequence encodes CASSKQGSGANVLTF.

V is TRBV29-1 and J is TRBJ2-1, with a tentative D call TRBD2 (7 bases). Trimming removed 4 bases at V and 7 bases at J, with 17 bases between. The germline V gene has CDR1 SQVTM and CDR2 ANQGSEA. The CDR3 is 14 amino acids. CDR3 loop: CSVVDRGRGNEQFF. The CDR3 bases are TGCAGCGTTGTAGATCGGGGGAGGGGGAATGAGCAGTTCTTC.

This rearrangement joins TRBV6-5 to TRBJ1-5, with unresolved D. The ends were cut back, 0 bases at V and 5 bases at J, with 11 bases in the middle. Germline lookup yields CDR1 MNHEY and CDR2 SVGAGI. The CDR3 is 15 amino acids. The CDR3 DNA reads as TGTGCCAGCAGTTACTCGAGAACCGGGGATCAGCCCCAGCATTTT. Translation gives CASSYSRTGDQPQHF.

The table lists this clone with a few counts. The chain joins TRBV21-1 to TRBJ2-3; TRBD1 is the table's D call, not checked against the DNA. TRBV21-1 is a pseudogene locus. The CDR3 contains 13 residues. Here the CDR3 reads CASGQGGTDTQYF. The CDR3 DNA reads as TGTGCCAGTGGACAGGGCGGCACAGATACGCAGTATTTT.

The J gene is TRBJ1-6, the V gene TRBV4-3; 12 bases map to TRBD1. The CDR3 is made up of 16 amino acids. Germline V gene data show CDR1 as LGHNA and CDR2 as YSLEER. Losses at the gene ends were 1 base for V and 12 bases for J; bases not matched to a gene: 7. CDR3 loop: CASSQGAGTGGLPLHF. The CDR3 coding sequence is TGCGCCAGCAGCCAAGGGGCCGGGACAGGGGGCTTACCCCTCCACTTT.

The chain has TRBV18 and TRBJ2-5; TRBD1 might be the D (7 bases). The CDR3 totals 15 residues. CDR1 and CDR2 from the germline V gene are KGHSH and LQKENI. V was trimmed by 5 bases and J by 7 bases, leaving 20 bases between them. The CDR3 DNA sequence: TGTGCCAGCTCAGAGATGACAGGGAGGTCCGGGACCCAGTACTTC. Protein: CASSEMTGRSGTQYF.

J is TRBJ2-5 and V is TRBV6-5; TRBD2 might be the D (7 bases). TRBJ2-7 explains the end of the DNA better; the J call may be wrong. From germline, CDR1 is MNHEY and CDR2 SVGAGI. There are 16 residues in the CDR3. CDR3: CASSYSGGGSPYEQYF. The DNA of the CDR3 is TGTGCCAGCAGTTACTCGGGGGGCGGGAGCCCCTACGAGCAGTACTTC.

The rearrangement links TRBV27 to TRBJ2-3; 9 bases are a match to TRBD2. The CDR3 extends over 17 amino acids. Trimming cost V 10 bases and J 8 bases; bases outside gene matches: 22. Germline loops: CDR1 MNHEY, CDR2 SMNVEV (reference sequence). The CDR3 coding sequence is TGTGCCACCTTTACCGGTGTTCTAGCGGGGAGTGGTGGTACGCAGTATTTT. Translation gives CATFTGVLAGSGGTQYF.

The chain carries TRBV29-1 and TRBJ1-2, with no clear D. Germline CDR1 and CDR2: SQVTM and ANQGSEA. The V end lost 5 bases, the J end lost 6 bases, and 19 bases lay between the germline ends. This CDR3 comprises 14 residues. The CDR3 sequence: CSVPDEKLIDGYTF. The DNA for the CDR3 is TGCAGCGTTCCCGATGAAAAGCTAATAGATGGCTACACCTTC.

The chain recombines TRBV6-5 with TRBJ2-7; 7 nucleotides align to TRBD1. The CDR3 has 14 residues. V lost 6 bases to trimming and J lost 7 bases; unmatched junction nucleotides: 12. In germline, CDR1 is MNHEY, CDR2 SVGAGI. The chain's CDR3 is CASSLTGQTGEQYF. The CDR3 nucleotides read TGTGCCAGCAGCTTAACGGGACAGACGGGTGAGCAGTACTTC.

CDR3 coding DNA: TGTGCCAGCAGCTTAGCGGTGAGGGTCCCAGGCGAGCAGTACTTC. Residues: CASSLAVRVPGEQYF. This chain joins TRBV7-2 and TRBJ2-7; possibly TRBD2 for D (5 bases). V dropped 0 bases and J dropped 6 bases, with 15 bases sitting between them. There are 15 residues in the CDR3. Germline V gene lookup returns CDR1 SGHTA and CDR2 FQGNSA.